This TCR beta chain was identified during a study of cytomegalovirus exposure and HLA in healthy donors. V dropped 4 bases and J dropped 6 bases, with 14 bases sitting between them. Germline V gives CDR1 SGDLS, CDR2 YYNGEE. The CDR3 has 14 residues. Primers for the PCR totalled 60 Vbeta and 13 Jbeta. Clones were read by immunoSEQ multiplex PCR, and TCRdb kept only the in-frame ones, dropping some. The sample holds fewer than 150,000 clones; 65% to 80% are singletons and the top ten take approximately 6.2%. The sample comprised PBMCs. V is TRBV9 and J is TRBJ2-1; D is possibly TRBD2 (6 bases). The sequence derives from a middle-aged man in good health and CMV-seropositive. Here the CDR3 reads CASSPRRASNEQFF. In DNA, the CDR3 is TGTGCCAGCAGCCCCCGGAGGGCGAGCAATGAGCAGTTCTTC. The complete variable domain, with remaining parts taken from reference TRBV9 and TRBJ2-1, reads DSGVTQTPKHLITATGQRVTLRCSPRSGDLSVYWYQQSLDQGLQFLIQYYNGEERAKGNILERFSAQQFPDLHSELNLSSLELGDSALYFCASSPRRASNEQFFGPGTRLTVL.